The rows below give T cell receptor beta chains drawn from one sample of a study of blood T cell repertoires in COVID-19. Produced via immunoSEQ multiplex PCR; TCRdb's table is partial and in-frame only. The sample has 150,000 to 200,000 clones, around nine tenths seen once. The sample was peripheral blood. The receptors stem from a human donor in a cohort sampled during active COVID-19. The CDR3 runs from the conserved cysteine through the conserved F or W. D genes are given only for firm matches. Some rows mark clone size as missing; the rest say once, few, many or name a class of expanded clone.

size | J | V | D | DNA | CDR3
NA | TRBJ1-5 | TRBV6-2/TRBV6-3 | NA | TGTGCCAGCAGTTACGACTTTTGGCGGGTACATGACAATCAGCCCCAGCATTTT | CASSYDFWRVHDNQPQHF
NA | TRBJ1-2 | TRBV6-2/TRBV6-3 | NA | TGTGCCAGCAGCCGCTGGGACTTTAACTATGGCTACACCTTC | CASSRWDFNYGYTF
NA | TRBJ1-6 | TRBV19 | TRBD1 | TGTGCCACCGGACAGGACTATAATTCACCCCTCCACTTT | CATGQDYNSPLHF
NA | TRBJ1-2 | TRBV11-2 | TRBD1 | TGTGCCAGCAGCTTGACAGGGGATTATGGCTACACCTTC | CASSLTGDYGYTF
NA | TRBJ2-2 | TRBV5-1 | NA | TGCGCCAGCAGCCCACCCGGGACAGGACCGGGGGGCGGGGAGCTGTTTTTT | CASSPPGTGPGGGELFF
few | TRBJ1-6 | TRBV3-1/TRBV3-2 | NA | TGTGCCAGCGGGGACACGTATAATTCACCCCTCCACTTT | CASGDTYNSPLHF
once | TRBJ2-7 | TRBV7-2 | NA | TGTGCCAGCAGCTTAGTAGGGGGAGAGGAGCAGTACTTC | CASSLVGGEEQYF
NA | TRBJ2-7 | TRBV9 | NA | TGTGCCAGCAGCCCGTCGGGACACGCCTACGAGCAGTACTTC | CASSPSGHAYEQYF
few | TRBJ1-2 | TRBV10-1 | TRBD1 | TGCGCCAGCAGTGTCGACAGGGAATATGGCTACACCTTC | CASSVDREYGYTF
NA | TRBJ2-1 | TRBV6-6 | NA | TGTGCCAGCAGTTACACTAGCTTGAATGAGCAGTTCTTC | CASSYTSLNEQFF
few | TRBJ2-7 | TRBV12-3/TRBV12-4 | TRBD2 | TGTGCCAGCAGTAGGACTAGCGGGTACGAGCAGTACTTC | CASSRTSGYEQYF
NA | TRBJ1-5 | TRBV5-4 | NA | TGTGCCAGCAGCTCAGACAGGAATCAGCCCCAGCATTTT | CASSSDRNQPQHF
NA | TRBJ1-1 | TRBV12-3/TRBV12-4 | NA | TGTGCCAGCATAATTGACACTGAAGCTTTCTTT | CASIIDTEAFF
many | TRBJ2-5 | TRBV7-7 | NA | TGTGCTAGCAGCAGGGGTAGACTGGGTGGTAGGGAGACCCAGTACTTC | CASSRGRLGGRETQYF
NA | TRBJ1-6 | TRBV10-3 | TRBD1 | TGTGCCATCAGTGCCCGCCAGGGGGACAGTAATTCACCCCTCCACTTT | CAISARQGDSNSPLHF
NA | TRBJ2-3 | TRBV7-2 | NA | TGTGCCAGCATCCACTTGGTTACAGGCACAGATACGCAGTATTTT | CASIHLVTGTDTQYF
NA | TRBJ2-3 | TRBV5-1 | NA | TGCGCCAGCAACCGCTACGGACAGCAAGGGGATACGCAGTATTTT | CASNRYGQQGDTQYF
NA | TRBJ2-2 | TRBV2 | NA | TGTGCCAGCACTCCCGGCAGGGCCACCGGGGAGCTGTTTTTT | CASTPGRATGELFF
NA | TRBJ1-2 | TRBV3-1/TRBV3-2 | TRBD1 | TGTGCCAGCAGCCAACGGGACAGAAAAAGTTATGGCTACACCTTC | CASSQRDRKSYGYTF
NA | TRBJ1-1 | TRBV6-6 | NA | TGTGCCAGCAGACTTACAGGGTCGGAAGCTTTCTTT | CASRLTGSEAFF
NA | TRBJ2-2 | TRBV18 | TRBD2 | TGTGCCAGCTCACCACCTACCGGAACAGCGGGGTACACCGGGGAGCTGTTTTTT | CASSPPTGTAGYTGELFF
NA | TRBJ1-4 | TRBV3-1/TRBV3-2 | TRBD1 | TGTGCCAGCAGCACCCAGGGGGTATTGAATGAAAAACTGTTTTTT | CASSTQGVLNEKLFF
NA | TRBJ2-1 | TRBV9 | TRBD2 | TGTGCCAGCAGCCCCGGACTAGCGGGCTACAATGAGCAGTTCTTC | CASSPGLAGYNEQFF
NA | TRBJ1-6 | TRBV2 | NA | TGTGCCAGCAGTGAATCTCAGGGTAATTCACCCCTCCACTTT | CASSESQGNSPLHF
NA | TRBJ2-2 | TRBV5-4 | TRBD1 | TGTGCCAGCAGCTTGTCGTACAGGGGGGGGGAGCTGTTTTTT | CASSLSYRGGELFF